Sequencing of this T cell receptor (beta chain) was carried out in a study of T cell responses to AZD1222 COVID-19 vaccine. For this clone: Its specificity is not known.

Assay: immunoSEQ multiplex PCR; the TCRdb copy retains only in-frame clones and omits some. The sample carries approximately 150,000 clones, around nine tenths recorded once. The CDR3 spans 13 residues. Germline V gene data show CDR1 as MNHNY and CDR2 as SVGAGI (reference sequence). Trimming pared 2 bases from V and 1 base from J, leaving 5 bases between. General study results and limits: Among the donors, most were white British and more were female, and clonal diversity was possibly underestimated.

Second doses that came at about 4 or about 12 weeks were put together. The receptor's source is an adult who received the AZD1222 COVID-19 vaccine. V usage is TRBV6-6 and J usage is TRBJ1-1, with D uncertain. This specimen was peripheral blood, taken 28 days after the second AZD1222 dose. The CDR3 bases are TGTGCCAGCAGTTACGCCTGGAACACTGAAGCTTTCTTT. This codes for CASSYAWNTEAFF.